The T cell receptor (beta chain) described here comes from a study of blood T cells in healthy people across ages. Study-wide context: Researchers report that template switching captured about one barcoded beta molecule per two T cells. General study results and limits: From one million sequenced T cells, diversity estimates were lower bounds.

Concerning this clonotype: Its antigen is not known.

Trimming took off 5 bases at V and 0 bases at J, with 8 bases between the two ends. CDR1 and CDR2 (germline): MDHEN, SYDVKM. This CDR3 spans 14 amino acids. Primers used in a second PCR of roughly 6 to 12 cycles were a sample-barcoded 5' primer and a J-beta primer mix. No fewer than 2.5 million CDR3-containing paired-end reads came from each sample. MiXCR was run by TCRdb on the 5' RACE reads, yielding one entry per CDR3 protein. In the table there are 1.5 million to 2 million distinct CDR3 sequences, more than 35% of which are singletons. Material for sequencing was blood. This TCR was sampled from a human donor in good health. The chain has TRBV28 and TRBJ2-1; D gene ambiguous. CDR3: CASSLLTSYNEQFF. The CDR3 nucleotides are TGTGCCAGCAGTCTTCTGACCTCCTACAATGAGCAGTTCTTC.